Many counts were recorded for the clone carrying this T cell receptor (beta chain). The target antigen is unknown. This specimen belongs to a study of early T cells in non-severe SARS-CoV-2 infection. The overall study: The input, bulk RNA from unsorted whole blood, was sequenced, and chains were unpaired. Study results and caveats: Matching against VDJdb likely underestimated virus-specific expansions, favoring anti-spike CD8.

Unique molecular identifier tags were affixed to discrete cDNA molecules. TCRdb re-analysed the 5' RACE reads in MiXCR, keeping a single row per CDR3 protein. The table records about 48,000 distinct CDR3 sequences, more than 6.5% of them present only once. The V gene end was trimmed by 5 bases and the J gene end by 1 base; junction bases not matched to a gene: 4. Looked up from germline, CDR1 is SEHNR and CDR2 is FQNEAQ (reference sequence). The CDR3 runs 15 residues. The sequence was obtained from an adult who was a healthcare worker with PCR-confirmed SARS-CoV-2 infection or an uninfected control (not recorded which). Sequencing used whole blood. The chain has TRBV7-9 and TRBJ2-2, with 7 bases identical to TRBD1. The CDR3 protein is CASSRTGVNTGELFF. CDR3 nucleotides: TGTGCCAGCAGCCGTACAGGGGTGAACACCGGGGAGCTGTTTTTT.